Below are 3 T cell receptor beta chains sequenced from a single sample in a study of blood T cell repertoires in COVID-19. TCRdb keeps only in-frame clones here, not all; method: immunoSEQ multiplex PCR. Seen here are 25,000 to 30,000 clones, around 74% observed once, and the top ten hold 6% to 8%. Material: peripheral blood. Source of these receptors: a woman aged 65 to 85 with active or convalescent COVID-19.

To note about this clone: A read error may account for a junction end that differs from germline. At the DNA level, this CDR3 is encoded by other sequences in the same sample as well. This sequence joins TRBV27 and TRBJ2-7; 7 nucleotides match TRBD1. CDR1 MNHEY and CDR2 SMNVEV come from the germline V gene (reference sequence). The CDR3 has 14 residues. The chain's CDR3 is CASSFGDSSYEQYF. The CDR3 coding sequence is TGTGCCAGCAGTTTCGGGGACAGCTCCTACGAGCAGTACTTT.

V and J are TRBV10-3 and TRBJ2-3, with D possibly TRBD1 on 6 matching bases. The germline CDR1 and CDR2 sequences are ENHRY and SYGVKD. The CDR3 has 14 residues. Trimming shortened V by 8 bases and J by 1 base, and 13 bases separated the two germline ends. In DNA, the CDR3 is TGTGCCATCTCAGGGGCGCTTCGCACAGATACGCAGTATTTT. Translating gives CAISGALRTDTQYF.

CDR3 loop: CATSRALDTQETQYF. The CDR3 DNA reads as TGTGCCACCAGCAGAGCCCTGGACACCCAAGAGACCCAGTACTTC. The genes are TRBV15 and TRBJ2-5, with a possible D match to TRBD1 (5 bases). Germline loops: CDR1 LNHNV, CDR2 YYDKDF (reference sequence). The ends were cut back, 1 base at V and 1 base at J, with 10 bases in the middle. CDR3 length: 15 residues.